These T cell receptor beta chains were read from a single sample in a study of regulatory T cells in long-lasting Graves disease. TCRdb redid the calling of the multiplex PCR reads with MiXCR, one entry per CDR3 protein. The sample gives more than 350,000 distinct CDR3 sequences, about 15% of which show up once; around 15% is in the top ten. The data were also submitted as part of a second study, on T cells in Graves' hyperthyroidism and ophthalmopathy.

The sequenced sample was peripheral blood mononuclear cells (PBMCs), obtained at new diagnosis, from a patient treated with antithyroid drugs. The receptor set was obtained from a woman aged 30 to 39 with Graves disease. Each CDR3 is given without its conserved first and last residue. Not all rows give a size; the values are once, few, many and, for expanded clones, a class.

many TRBJ2-2 TRBV24-1 ATSDLPQVASGRNPGELF
NA TRBJ1-2 TRBV7-9 ASSPWGGANYGYT
few TRBJ2-2 TRBV6-5 ASSFSHRGQTGELF
few TRBJ1-4 TRBV15 ATSRGLGGEDEKLF
NA TRBJ2-1 TRBV27 ASSPQGRSNEQF
NA TRBJ1-1 TRBV7-6 ASSLWTGANTEAF
many TRBJ1-2 TRBV7-6 ASSPLGAGYT
many TRBJ2-1 TRBV27 ASSLRGRGLGTNEQF
many TRBJ2-7 TRBV12-3/TRBV12-4 ASSFLSGPGEQY
many TRBJ2-3 TRBV2 ASSPAGDTQY
many TRBJ1-6 TRBV28 ASWRDRSNSPLH
many TRBJ2-4 TRBV13 ASSLDRGNIQY
many TRBJ2-1 TRBV18 ASSQRDSYNEQF
few TRBJ2-1 TRBV14 ASSLTSGAGSEQF
NA TRBJ2-1 TRBV7-9 ASSAGDRGRNEQF
many TRBJ1-5 TRBV28 ASSPRFPNGDQPQH
few TRBJ1-1 TRBV30 AWSPHHLVGAF
few TRBJ2-2 TRBV20-1 SARLAGGDTGELF
many TRBJ2-1 TRBV12-3/TRBV12-4 ASSFGEGSTPRNEQF
few TRBJ2-2 TRBV4-1 ASSQGTVNTGELF
many TRBJ2-7 TRBV10-3 AISGGGTSGYEQY
many TRBJ2-5 TRBV7-9 ASSLSGRAKETQY
few TRBJ1-4 TRBV12-3/TRBV12-4 ASSPTVSPEKLF
NA TRBJ2-7 TRBV6-2/TRBV6-3 ASSYSQASYEQY
many TRBJ2-3 TRBV10-2 ASSDSAHSGGHTGSGGRTDTQY
NA TRBJ1-1 TRBV2 ASSAPGGRNTEAF
many TRBJ2-7 TRBV20-1 SASDLSGTGDSEQY
NA TRBJ2-1 TRBV20-1 SAGGGRGANEQF
few TRBJ1-1 TRBV7-9 ASSLPGTGGRGGNTEAF
NA TRBJ2-1 TRBV6-5 ASSYWTSGGDEQF
NA TRBJ2-7 TRBV28 ASSPGTSGSRTYEQY
NA TRBJ1-1 TRBV7-2 ASSLGRGHDTEAF
many TRBJ2-3 TRBV7-9 ASSFDLSGEDTQY
few TRBJ1-2 TRBV24-1 ATSGQATGEGYT
NA TRBJ2-7 TRBV29-1 SGGDRGYEQY
NA TRBJ2-7 TRBV5-5 ASSLGQGVLYEQY
NA TRBJ2-6 TRBV19 ASSRLAGASGANVLT
many TRBJ2-5 TRBV6-2/TRBV6-3 ASSARGGGETQY
NA TRBJ1-4 TRBV7-2 ASSLGLTGLNEKLF
NA TRBJ1-2 TRBV5-8 ASSSRTRNYGYT
many TRBJ2-3 TRBV7-3 ASSLIAGGMDTQY
many TRBJ1-2 TRBV3-1 ASSPRTGTSYGYT
NA TRBJ2-2 TRBV6-4 ASSDGRHTGELF
few TRBJ1-1 TRBV7-9 ASSADSRNTEAF
NA TRBJ2-7 TRBV12-3/TRBV12-4 ASSLVVPYEQY